The 10 T cell receptor beta chains listed next were all sequenced from one sample in a study of radiotherapy plus CTLA-4 blockade in lung cancer. Assay used: immunoSEQ multiplex PCR; TCRdb lists only in-frame clones, some missing. The sample gives some 110,000 clones, around 84% of which show up once; around 3.3% is in the top ten. The source was peripheral blood, collected from a patient treated with radiotherapy plus ipilimumab. The receptors originated from a human donor with non-small cell lung cancer that progressed on radiotherapy plus ipilimumab. Some clones in this sample may be carry-over from other donors' samples.

The chain combines TRBV7-2 with TRBJ1-1; perhaps TRBD1 as D (6 bases). V shed 0 bases and J shed 0 bases, with 14 bases lying between them. The CDR3 length is 17 residues. Germline V gene sequence: CDR1 SGHTA, CDR2 FQGNSA. The CDR3 here is CASSLASNRVMNTEAFF. The CDR3 bases are TGTGCCAGCAGCTTAGCGTCGAACAGGGTAATGAACACTGAAGCTTTCTTT.

The chain uses TRBV5-1 and TRBJ1-4, with unresolved D. Trimming left V 1 base short and J 5 bases short, with 12 bases between. Germline loops: CDR1 SGHRS, CDR2 YFSETQ. CDR3 length: 15 amino acids. CDR3 amino acids: CASSLLHLPNEKLFF. CDR3 DNA: TGCGCCAGCAGCTTGCTGCATCTGCCAAATGAAAAACTGTTTTTT.

The chain employs TRBV7-2 and TRBJ1-1; weak D call: TRBD1 (6 bases). This CDR3 is built from 13 residues. Per germline, CDR1 SGHTA and CDR2 FQGNSA. V dropped 2 bases and J dropped 10 bases, with 14 bases sitting between them. In DNA form, the CDR3 reads TGTGCCAGCAGCTTAAAACAGGGTACCCCAGCTTTCTTT. It translates to CASSLKQGTPAFF.

This clone was seen more than once but under ten times. The chain is built from TRBV4-2 and TRBJ2-5; 15 positions match TRBD2. The V and J ends lost 4 bases and 0 bases, in that order; junction bases with no gene match: 9. The CDR3 sequence is 19 residues long. The germline gives CDR1 LGHNA, CDR2 YNFKEQ. The CDR3 loop reads CASSPWGLAGGPYQETQYF. The CDR3 DNA sequence: TGTGCCAGCAGCCCGTGGGGACTAGCGGGGGGTCCGTACCAAGAGACCCAGTACTTC.

The chain couples TRBV5-1 to TRBJ2-1; TRBD2 matches at 9 bases. The ends lost 3 bases at V and 6 bases at J; junction bases unmatched: 7. CDR3 length: 15 amino acids. From germline, CDR1 is SGHRS and CDR2 YFSETQ. The CDR3 loop is CASSWGSGGGNEQFF. In DNA form, the CDR3 reads TGCGCCAGCAGCTGGGGTAGCGGGGGCGGCAATGAGCAGTTCTTC.

V and J are TRBV6-6 and TRBJ2-2; TRBD2 agrees at 7 bases. Germline V gives CDR1 MNHNY, CDR2 SVGAGI (reference sequence). Trimming removed 7 bases from V and 2 bases from J; junction bases left unmatched: 10. The CDR3 length is 16 residues. The CDR3 reads CASTIQGLKNTGELFF. The DNA of the CDR3 is TGTGCCAGCACGATTCAGGGACTAAAAAACACCGGGGAGCTGTTTTTT.

The chain couples TRBV6-1 to TRBJ2-1, with TRBD2 identical over 8 bases. Germline lookup yields CDR1 MNHNS and CDR2 SASEGT. After removal of 0 bases from V and 8 bases from J, the junction contained 3 bases not matched to a gene. There are 14 residues in the CDR3. CDR3: CASSEAAGVDEQFF. The CDR3 bases are TGTGCCAGCAGTGAAGCAGCGGGGGTGGATGAGCAGTTCTTC.

The rearrangement links TRBV19 to TRBJ2-7, with 8 bases that match TRBD1. Per the germline V gene, CDR1 is LNHDA and CDR2 is SQIVND (reference sequence). The CDR3 extends over 14 amino acids. V gave up 4 bases and J gave up 3 bases; unmatched junction bases: 5. For the CDR3, the DNA is TGTGCCAGTAGTAACATTGGACAGGGCTACGAGCAGTACTTC. Translated: CASSNIGQGYEQYF.

The CDR3 region is CASSSSSSGANVLTF. DNA for the CDR3: TGTGCCAGCAGCTCCTCTAGCTCTGGGGCCAACGTCCTGACTTTC. This chain connects TRBV5-4 to TRBJ2-6; D gene uncertain. Per germline, CDR1 SGHNT and CDR2 YYREEE (reference sequence). This CDR3 has 15 amino acids. The V and J ends lost 3 bases and 0 bases respectively, with 7 bases between them. Using reference TRBV5-4 and TRBJ2-6 for the parts outside the CDR3, the full variable domain is ETGVTQSPTHLIKTRGQQVTLRCSSQSGHNTVSWYQQALGQGPQFIFQYYREEENGRGNFPPRFSGLQFPNYSSELNVNALELDDSALYLCASSSSSSGANVLTFGAGSRLTVL.

CDR3 loop: CASSLNRFGRSPLHF. DNA of the CDR3: TGTGCCAGCAGCTTAAATCGGTTCGGCAGGTCACCCCTCCACTTT. The genes are TRBV7-9 and TRBJ1-6, with unresolved D. The V and J ends lost 2 bases and 10 bases respectively, with 15 bases between them. CDR1 is SEHNR, CDR2 FQNEAQ, per germline (reference sequence). This CDR3 spans 15 amino acids.